The 24 T cell receptor beta chains in this list originate from one sample, sequenced in a study of cytomegalovirus exposure and HLA in healthy donors. PCR amplification relied on 60 Vbeta primers (plus 13 Jbeta primers). The method was immunoSEQ multiplex PCR; TCRdb's version includes in-frame clones alone and lacks a portion of them. Of 250,000 to 300,000 clones listed, about 90% were seen once; the top ten hold 1.7%. Material: PBMCs. The receptors stem from a girl aged 2-9 years in good health and CMV-seronegative.

The rearrangement joins TRBV18 to TRBJ2-2, with 9 bases aligning to TRBD2. In germline, CDR1 is KGHSH, CDR2 LQKENI. V gave up 2 bases and J gave up 6 bases; unmatched junction bases: 4. This CDR3 region has 15 residues. DNA for the CDR3: TGTGCCAGCTCACCATCTAGCGGGACTGCCGGGGAGCTGTTTTTT. Its translation: CASSPSSGTAGELFF.

This clone was detected only once. This rearrangement joins TRBV27 to TRBJ2-7; possible D gene TRBD1, 5 bases. The CDR3 has 16 amino acids. The germline V gene has CDR1 MNHEY and CDR2 SMNVEV (reference sequence). V dropped 3 bases and J dropped 0 bases, with 15 bases sitting between them. The DNA for the CDR3 is TGTGCCAGCAGTTTCACGGTGGGGCTGCCCTCCTACGAGCAGTACTTC. It codes for CASSFTVGLPSYEQYF.

The J gene is TRBJ1-5, the V gene TRBV5-6; D is unclear. The V gene lost 0 bases and the J gene lost 7 bases, with 14 bases spanning the gap. The CDR3 length is 15 residues. Germline assignment: CDR1 SGHDT and CDR2 YYEEEE. For the CDR3, the DNA is TGTGCCAGCAGCTTGGCCGGGTCCCTTTGGCAGCCCCAGCATTTT. Protein sequence: CASSLAGSLWQPQHF.

This clone was observed once. This chain joins TRBV6-5 and TRBJ2-1; no clear D. This CDR3 has 14 amino acids. Germline V gives CDR1 MNHEY, CDR2 SVGAGI. The germline V and J ends were trimmed by 6 bases and 3 bases, with 12 bases remaining between them. As DNA, the CDR3 is TGTGCCAGCAGCGAGTCGGCTAGCTACAATGAGCAGTTCTTC. Protein: CASSESASYNEQFF.

This chain connects TRBV30 to TRBJ1-5; D remains unclear. In germline, CDR1 is GTSNPN, CDR2 SVGIG (reference sequence). Deletions cut 1 base from V and 2 bases from J, with 9 bases between. This CDR3 is built from 14 residues. The DNA of the CDR3 is TGTGCCTGGAGTGGGGAGAGGGGCAATCAGCCCCAGCATTTT. Protein sequence: CAWSGERGNQPQHF.

Points on this clone: Other DNA variants within this sample encode the same CDR3. The chain is built from TRBV5-1 and TRBJ2-2; 11 positions agree with TRBD1. The CDR3 totals 15 residues. In germline, CDR1 is SGHRS, CDR2 YFSETQ. Trimming removed 4 bases from V and 6 bases from J; junction bases left unmatched: 5. The CDR3 region has the DNA TGCGCCAGCAGCCCCCCGGGACAGGGGGCCGGGGAGCTGTTTTTT. Amino acid sequence: CASSPPGQGAGELFF.

The chain recombines TRBV6-6 with TRBJ1-2; TRBD1 aligns across 9 bases. The J segment lost 6 bases and the V segment lost 9 bases, leaving 14 bases of the junction unmatched. This CDR3 has 15 residues. Germline V gene sequence: CDR1 MNHNY, CDR2 SVGAGI (reference sequence). For the CDR3, the DNA is TGTGCCAGTTCTAACATGGACAGGGGTCTACATGGCTACACCTTC. This gives the protein CASSNMDRGLHGYTF.

In this sample, this clone turned up once. The chain combines TRBV7-2 with TRBJ1-2; D remains unclear. The CDR3 consists of 14 residues. With 2 bases removed from V and 2 bases from J, the gap between germline ends came to 9 bases. Per germline, CDR1 SGHTA and CDR2 FQGNSA. Here the CDR3 reads CASSLRGKNYGYTF. CDR3 DNA sequence: TGTGCCAGCAGCTTAAGAGGGAAAAACTATGGCTACACCTTC. The full variable domain, rest sourced from reference TRBV7-2 and TRBJ1-2, is GAGVSQSPSNKVTEKGKDVELRCDPISGHTALYWYRQSLGQGLEFLIYFQGNSAPDKSGLPSDRFSAERTGGSVSTLTIQRTQQEDSAVYLCASSLRGKNYGYTFGSGTRLTVV.

The chain combines TRBV9 with TRBJ1-2, with 7 positions matching TRBD1. Looked up from germline, CDR1 is SGDLS and CDR2 is YYNGEE. V was clipped by 4 bases and J by 3 bases; unmatched bases: 12. This CDR3 has 16 residues. The DNA of the CDR3 is TGTGCCAGCAGCCCACGAAGGGGGCCGGGGGACTATGGCTACACCTTC. It translates to CASSPRRGPGDYGYTF.

The DNA for the CDR3 is TGTGCCAGCAGCGTAGGGGGAGGACAGGGCGAAGATACGCAGTATTTT. The encoded protein is CASSVGGGQGEDTQYF. This chain joins TRBV9 and TRBJ2-3; 8 positions agree with TRBD1. This CDR3 has 16 residues. V shed 0 bases and J 5 bases; nucleotides not matched to a gene: 8. Germline lookup yields CDR1 SGDLS and CDR2 YYNGEE.

This rearrangement joins TRBV28 to TRBJ1-3; TRBD1 aligns across 7 bases. J lost 6 bases, V lost 7 bases, and 3 bases had no gene match. This CDR3 contains 12 residues. Germline lookup yields CDR1 MDHEN and CDR2 SYDVKM. The DNA of the CDR3 is TGTGCCAGCAAGACAGGGATAAACACCATATATTTT. This sequence encodes CASKTGINTIYF. The full variable domain, rest sourced from reference TRBV28 and TRBJ1-3, is DVKVTQSSRYLVKRTGEKVFLECVQDMDHENMFWYRQDPGLGLRLIYFSYDVKMKEKGDIPEGYSVSREKKERFSLILESASTNQTSMYLCASKTGINTIYFGEGSWLTVV.

This chain joins TRBV6-5 and TRBJ1-6; D might be TRBD1 (6 bases). Deletions cut 4 bases from V and 10 bases from J, with 14 bases between. CDR3 size: 14 residues. Germline V gene data show CDR1 as MNHEY and CDR2 as SVGAGI. This CDR3 is CASSSTGTSSPLHF. The CDR3 bases are TGTGCCAGCAGTTCCACCGGGACATCGTCACCCCTCCACTTT.

The J gene is TRBJ2-1, the V gene TRBV11-2, with 15 nucleotides matching TRBD2. Germline CDR1 reads SGHAT; CDR2 reads FQNNGV. The junction had 5 bases not matched to a gene; V was cut back by 4 bases and J by 4 bases. The CDR3 totals 17 residues. CDR3: CASSSGLAGGGYNEQFF. In DNA, the CDR3 is TGTGCCAGCAGCTCGGGACTAGCGGGGGGTGGATACAATGAGCAGTTCTTC. The entire variable domain, with the rest obtained from reference TRBV11-2 and TRBJ2-1, is as follows: EAGVAQSPRYKIIEKRQSVAFWCNPISGHATLYWYQQILGQGPKLLIQFQNNGVVDDSQLPKDRFSAERLKGVDSTLKIQPAKLEDSAVYLCASSSGLAGGGYNEQFFGPGTRLTVL.

The chain uses TRBV6-5 and TRBJ2-1; 7 nucleotides line up with TRBD1. The germline gives CDR1 MNHEY, CDR2 SVGAGI. Trimming at V came to 8 bases and at J to 2 bases, leaving 3 bases not matched to a gene. The CDR3 sequence is 13 residues long. The CDR3 here is CASGTAAYNEQFF. The CDR3 DNA reads as TGTGCCAGCGGGACAGCAGCCTACAATGAGCAGTTCTTC.

A few counts support this clone. The V gene is TRBV5-1, the J gene TRBJ2-7; 8 bases agree with TRBD2. J gave up 1 base and V 3 bases, and 3 bases lay outside the gene matches. The V gene's germline CDR1 is SGHRS and CDR2 YFSETQ. The CDR3 is 14 amino acids. The DNA of the CDR3 is TGCGCCAGCAGCTGGACTAGCCCTTCCTACGAGCAGTACTTC. Translation gives CASSWTSPSYEQYF. The entire variable domain, with the rest obtained from reference TRBV5-1 and TRBJ2-7, is as follows: KAGVTQTPRYLIKTRGQQVTLSCSPISGHRSVSWYQQTPGQGLQFLFEYFSETQRNKGNFPGRFSGRQFSNSRSEMNVSTLELGDSALYLCASSWTSPSYEQYFGPGTRLTVT.

The chain uses TRBV7-9 and TRBJ2-7; a possible D gene is TRBD1 (5 bases). Germline values: CDR1 SEHNR, CDR2 FQNEAQ (reference sequence). There are 17 residues in the CDR3. Deletions cut 1 base from V and 6 bases from J, with 22 bases between. The CDR3 loop reads CASSLGVIGNRQGEQYF. The CDR3 DNA follows: TGTGCCAGCAGCTTAGGAGTTATTGGGAACCGGCAGGGCGAGCAGTACTTC. Supplemented by reference TRBV7-9 and TRBJ2-7, the full variable domain reads DTGVSQNPRHKITKRGQNVTFRCDPISEHNRLYWYRQTLGQGPEFLTYFQNEAQLEKSRLLSDRFSAERPKGSFSTLEIQRTEQGDSAMYLCASSLGVIGNRQGEQYFGPGTRLTVT.

J is TRBJ1-1 and V is TRBV7-9, with 11 bases aligning to TRBD1. J was trimmed by 0 bases and V by 3 bases; bases with no gene match: 3. From germline, CDR1 is SEHNR and CDR2 FQNEAQ (reference sequence). CDR3 length: 16 residues. CDR3 residues: CASSFRTGGLNTEAFF. The CDR3 bases are TGTGCCAGCAGCTTCCGGACAGGGGGCCTGAACACTGAAGCTTTCTTT.

This chain uses TRBV27 with TRBJ1-5; the match to TRBD1 covers 8 bases. Germline V CDR1 and CDR2: MNHEY, SMNVEV (reference sequence). The V and J ends lost 6 bases and 0 bases, in that order; junction bases with no gene match: 13. The CDR3 sequence is 18 residues long. This CDR3 is CASRGQVSSGGSNQPQHF. CDR3 nucleotides: TGTGCCAGCAGGGGACAGGTCTCCTCCGGTGGTAGCAATCAGCCCCAGCATTTT.

V usage is TRBV5-4 and J usage is TRBJ2-2, with 9 bases lining up with TRBD2. Unmatched junction bases numbered 7, after V lost 0 bases and J lost 1 base. The CDR3 spans 18 residues. Germline CDR1 and CDR2: SGHNT and YYREEE (reference sequence). DNA of the CDR3: TGTGCCAGCAGCTTGGGGGCGGGTAGCGGGGGGAACACCGGGGAGCTGTTTTTT. Protein product: CASSLGAGSGGNTGELFF.

The chain is built from TRBV7-6 and TRBJ2-3; 9 bases align to TRBD2. Germline CDR1 SGHVS, CDR2 FNYEAQ. Trimming at V came to 1 base and at J to 2 bases, leaving 4 bases not matched to a gene. The CDR3 runs to 16 residues. CDR3 in DNA: TGTGCCAGCAGCTTAGGGCTAGCGGGGTACACAGATACGCAGTATTTT. It is translated as CASSLGLAGYTDTQYF.

A note on this clone: Different DNA sequences within this sample yield the same CDR3. V is TRBV18 and J is TRBJ2-7; 7 nucleotides line up with TRBD1. V was pared by 3 bases and J by 2 bases, with 1 base of the junction left unmatched. CDR1 is KGHSH, CDR2 LQKENI, per germline. The CDR3 loop spans 13 amino acids. In DNA, the CDR3 is TGTGCCAGCTCACCGGGACAGACCTACGAGCAGTACTTC. This codes for CASSPGQTYEQYF.

This chain uses TRBV6-5 with TRBJ1-1; D uncertain. Germline V gives CDR1 MNHEY, CDR2 SVGAGI. The CDR3 sequence is 11 residues long. Trimming shortened V by 6 bases and J by 11 bases, and 13 bases separated the two germline ends. CDR3 sequence (DNA): TGTGCCAGCAGACTAGGGTTCACGGCTTTCTTT. This codes for CASRLGFTAFF.

The genes are TRBV2 and TRBJ2-7; possible D gene TRBD1, 5 bases. This CDR3 spans 16 amino acids. Germline lookup yields CDR1 SNHLY and CDR2 FYNNEI. V lost 1 base and J 5 bases, leaving 18 bases between the germline ends. CDR3 DNA: TGTGCCAGCAGTGAAGGTAAGGGGCCGAATCCCGACGAGCAGTACTTC. Amino acid sequence: CASSEGKGPNPDEQYF.

The chain carries TRBV30 and TRBJ1-6; perhaps TRBD1 as D (6 bases). Per germline, CDR1 GTSNPN and CDR2 SVGIG (reference sequence). CDR3 length: 14 amino acids. The V end was cut by 6 bases, the J end by 5 bases, with 14 bases between. The CDR3 reads CACTGSGHNSPLHF. CDR3 nucleotides: TGTGCCTGTACAGGGTCCGGACATAATTCACCCCTCCACTTT.